Shown below are 14 T cell receptor beta chains from a single sample sequenced in a study of CD4 and CD8 cells across lung adenocarcinoma regions. MiXCR, applied by TCRdb to the PCR reads, yields one record per CDR3 protein. The profile shows 25,000 or so distinct CDR3 sequences, 52% of them singletons. Sequencing was performed on CD4+ T cells from the center of a lung tumor. These receptor sequences come from a male donor with lung adenocarcinoma. The CD4 and CD8 labels of this study may be unreliable.

This clonotype was recorded many times. The gene calls are TRBV11-3 and TRBJ2-1; the D is unclear. Germline lookup yields CDR1 SGHNT and CDR2 YENEEA. CDR3 size: 16 residues. Trimming left V 2 bases short and J 0 bases short, with 11 bases between. The CDR3 DNA reads as TGTGCCAGCAGCTTATCTGGAGCTTACTCCTACAATGAGCAGTTCTTC. Amino acids: CASSLSGAYSYNEQFF.

This clonotype was seen only once. The chain combines TRBV27 with TRBJ2-3; D may correspond to TRBD1 or TRBD2 (5 bases each). The assigned J gene may be wrong: the sequence end matches TRBJ2-7 better. Per the germline V gene, CDR1 is MNHEY and CDR2 is SMNVEV (reference sequence). The CDR3 consists of 16 residues. For the CDR3, the DNA is TGTGCCAGCAGTGCACTGGGGCTGAGGGCCAAGGATACGCAGTACTTC. This translates into CASSALGLRAKDTQYF.

V usage is TRBV4-2 and J usage is TRBJ2-5; the match to TRBD2 covers 10 bases. Germline assignment: CDR1 LGHNA and CDR2 YNFKEQ. With V trimmed by 1 base and J by 2 bases, 13 bases remained unmatched. This CDR3 is built from 19 residues. The CDR3: CASSQGTTSSGSVQETQYF. The CDR3 nucleotides are TGTGCCAGCAGCCAAGGAACTACATCTAGCGGGAGTGTACAAGAGACCCAGTACTTC.

At least ten counts were recorded for this clonotype. V and J are TRBV7-2 and TRBJ2-1; TRBD2 aligns across 8 bases. The CDR3 spans 15 residues. V trimming: 2 bases; J trimming: 6 bases; junction bases outside the gene matches: 6. Germline lookup yields CDR1 SGHTA and CDR2 FQGNSA. This CDR3 is CASSLRAGEGNEQFF. Here the CDR3 DNA reads TGTGCCAGCAGCTTAAGAGCGGGAGAGGGCAATGAGCAGTTCTTC. Full variable domain (remainder filled in from reference TRBV7-2 and TRBJ2-1): GAGVSQSPSNKVTEKGKDVELRCDPISGHTALYWYRQSLGQGLEFLIYFQGNSAPDKSGLPSDRFSAERTGGSVSTLTIQRTQQEDSAVYLCASSLRAGEGNEQFFGPGTRLTVL.

Regarding this clonotype: At one end the junction does not follow the germline gene, possibly because of a read error. The V gene is TRBV6-1, the J gene TRBJ2-6; no clear D. Germline V gene lookup returns CDR1 MNHNS and CDR2 SASEGT. This CDR3 contains 15 residues. CDR3 bases: TGTGCCAGCAGTGAAGGACCCCCTGGCTCCAACGTCCAGACCTTC. It encodes CASSEGPPGSNVQTF.

This chain links TRBV30 with TRBJ2-1; TRBD2 matches at 12 bases. CDR1 is GTSNPN, CDR2 SVGIG, per germline (reference sequence). V shed 5 bases, J shed 9 bases, and the junction held 8 bases outside the gene matches. The CDR3 runs to 14 residues. This CDR3 is CAWALAGGGSEQFF. Written as DNA, the CDR3 is TGTGCCTGGGCTCTAGCGGGGGGGGGAAGTGAGCAGTTCTTC.

The rearrangement uses TRBV27 and TRBJ2-1; the D gene is possibly TRBD1 (6 bases). The J call may be in error: the DNA end matches TRBJ2-5 better. The CDR3 runs 14 residues. CDR1 MNHEY and CDR2 SMNVEV come from the germline V gene (reference sequence). The CDR3 reads CAGIGGRDPDTQYF. As DNA, the CDR3 is TGTGCGGGGATTGGGGGCCGGGACCCAGATACCCAGTACTTC.

This clonotype was detected many times. This chain links TRBV10-1 with TRBJ1-2, with D possibly matching TRBD1 (5 bases). Per the germline V gene, CDR1 is WNHNN and CDR2 is SYGVQD (reference sequence). The CDR3 is 13 amino acids. V lost 4 bases, J lost 3 bases, and 9 bases lay in between. CDR3 nucleotide sequence: TGCGCCAGCAGTGCGGGGACGGACTATGGCTACACCTTC. This sequence encodes CASSAGTDYGYTF.

About this clonotype: One junction end disagrees with the germline gene, perhaps due to a read error. The chain's CDR3 is CAISESEGLARKTGKQFF. The CDR3 DNA follows: TGTGCCATCAGTGAGTCGGAGGGACTAGCGAGGAAAACGGGTAAGCAGTTTTTC. V gene TRBV10-3 combines with J gene TRBJ2-1, with TRBD2 matching 10 bases. Germline values: CDR1 ENHRY, CDR2 SYGVKD. The CDR3 is made up of 18 amino acids.

This sequence joins TRBV7-2 and TRBJ2-6; 10 positions match TRBD2. Trimming removed 5 bases from V and 3 bases from J; junction bases left unmatched: 10. The CDR3 has 18 residues. Looked up from germline, CDR1 is SGHTA and CDR2 is FQGNSA. CDR3 nucleotides: TGTGCCAGCAGCCCTAAGTGGGCTAGCGGGGGTGGGGCCAACGTCCTGACTTTC. It encodes CASSPKWASGGGANVLTF. The full variable domain, in which reference TRBV7-2 and TRBJ2-6 provide the parts outside the CDR3, is GAGVSQSPSNKVTEKGKDVELRCDPISGHTALYWYRQSLGQGLEFLIYFQGNSAPDKSGLPSDRFSAERTGGSVSTLTIQRTQQEDSAVYLCASSPKWASGGGANVLTFGAGSRLTVL.

The rearrangement joins TRBV20-1 to TRBJ2-1; D remains ambiguous. The CDR3 spans 12 residues. CDR1 DFQATT and CDR2 SNEGSKA come from the germline V gene (reference sequence). Trimming removed 7 bases from V and 4 bases from J, with 11 bases in between. The chain's CDR3 is CSGRPGYNEQFF. The CDR3 nucleotides read TGCAGTGGTCGGCCGGGTTACAATGAGCAGTTCTTC.

The chain carries TRBV6-1 and TRBJ2-2, with D perhaps TRBD2 (6 bases). This CDR3 is built from 13 residues. Trimming pared 6 bases from V and 8 bases from J, leaving 13 bases between. Germline-derived CDR1 and CDR2 are MNHNS and SASEGT. The CDR3 loop reads CASRMGLSGELFF. CDR3 sequence (DNA): TGTGCCAGCAGAATGGGACTCTCAGGGGAGCTGTTTTTT.

Note on this clonotype: The junction departs from germline at one end; a sequencing error may be responsible. V gene TRBV5-1 combines with J gene TRBJ2-5, with TRBD2 as a possible D gene (7 bases). The CDR3 totals 17 residues. CDR1 is SGHRS and CDR2 is YFSETQ in the germline V gene. CDR3 sequence reads: CASSLGGGGRGQDTQYF. DNA of the CDR3: TGCGCCAGCAGCTTGGGGGGCGGGGGCCGGGGACAAGATACCCAGTATTTC.

In its sample, this clonotype was seen many times. The CDR3 DNA reads as TGTGCCAGCAGCTTACTGGAAACTGAAGCTTTCTTT. Protein product: CASSLLETEAFF. The rearrangement links TRBV11-3 to TRBJ1-1; D uncertain. Trimming pared 2 bases from V and 5 bases from J, leaving 6 bases between. The CDR3 runs to 12 residues. Germline assignment: CDR1 SGHNT and CDR2 YENEEA.